Listed below are T cell receptor beta chains from one sample, sequenced in a study of CD8+ T cells in alopecia areata. TCRdb's copy holds only in-frame clones and misses some; the assay was immunoSEQ multiplex PCR. The data hold 140,000 to 150,000 clones, with approximately 45% observed a single time. The sample taken for sequencing was CD4+ T cells sorted from blood. The source of these receptors is a human donor with alopecia areata. Each CDR3 is given with its conserved first and last residue. A D gene is named only where the DNA matches it firmly. The listing skips clone size in some rows; elsewhere it reads once, few, many or a size class.

cdr3_nt cdr3_aa clone_size d_call j_call v_call cdr3_length
TGTGCCAGCAGCGAAATGATCGGGACGGTCAAAGAGACCCAGTACTTC CASSEMIGTVKETQYF - - TRBJ2-5 TRBV11-2 16
TGTGCCAGCAGCTTAGCGGGGCAGGGGAACTCCTACGAGCAGTACTTC CASSLAGQGNSYEQYF few - TRBJ2-7 TRBV7-9 16
TGTGCCAGCAGCAAATCAGGGGAAGAGCAGTACTTC CASSKSGEEQYF few - TRBJ2-7 TRBV21-1 12
TGTGCCAGCAGTACCCACAGAGACCAAGAGACCCAGTACTTC CASSTHRDQETQYF - - TRBJ2-5 TRBV27 14
TGCGCCAGCAGCTTAGGACTAGCGGGGCATGAGCAGTACTTC CASSLGLAGHEQYF once TRBD2 TRBJ2-7 TRBV5-1 14
TGTGCCATCAGTGCGGAGGGCCAAGATACGCAGTATTTT CAISAEGQDTQYF - - TRBJ2-3 TRBV10-3 13
TGCAGCGTTGAATGGTGGGACCGCGGCGAGCAGTACTTC CSVEWWDRGEQYF - - TRBJ2-7 TRBV29-1 13
TGTGCCAGCAGGTCCAGGGTGGCGGATACGCAGTATTTT CASRSRVADTQYF - - TRBJ2-3 TRBV2 13
TGCGCCAGCAGCTTGGGCGACCTTGGGAAGAATGAGCAGTTCTTC CASSLGDLGKNEQFF - - TRBJ2-1 TRBV5-1 15
TGCAGCGTTGAACGGGGGCCAGCCACCGGCTATGGCTACACCTTC CSVERGPATGYGYTF - - TRBJ1-2 TRBV29-1 15
TGCGCCAGCAGCCGAATGGGACTAGCGGTATACAATGAGCAGTTCTTC CASSRMGLAVYNEQFF few TRBD2 TRBJ2-1 TRBV4-1 16
TGTGCCAGCAGTGTAGACTACTACAATGAGCAGTTCTTC CASSVDYYNEQFF - - TRBJ2-1 TRBV2 13
TGTGCCAGCAGGACACAGGGGGACACTGAAGCTTTCTTT CASRTQGDTEAFF - TRBD1 TRBJ1-1 TRBV7-9 13
TGCGCCAGCACCCCGGACAGGGGGCCTAAGGATGGCTACACCTTC CASTPDRGPKDGYTF once TRBD1 TRBJ1-2 TRBV5-1 15
TGCGCCAGCAGCCAAGCCCCGACAGGCGGGGGCACAGATACGCAGTATTTT CASSQAPTGGGTDTQYF - - TRBJ2-3 TRBV4-1 17
TGCGCCAGCAGTCTACTAGCGGGAGGAGCCAAAAACATTCAGTACTTC CASSLLAGGAKNIQYF - TRBD2 TRBJ2-4 TRBV5-1 16
TGTGCCAGCAGCCTCCGGGTCAATGAGCAGTTCTTC CASSLRVNEQFF few - TRBJ2-1 TRBV5-4 12
TGCGCCAGCAGCTTGGGGGACAGGGTCGTATACGAGCAGTACTTC CASSLGDRVVYEQYF - TRBD1 TRBJ2-7 TRBV5-1 15
TGTGCCAGCAAGGGGGACGGGTTGTACTCCTACGAGCAGTACTTC CASKGDGLYSYEQYF - - TRBJ2-7 TRBV27 15
TGCGCCAGCAGCTTGGTATTAGGGGAGGATGAGCAGTTCTTC CASSLVLGEDEQFF - - TRBJ2-1 TRBV5-1 14
TGTGCCATCAGTGAGTCCGACAGGACTGAAGCTTTCTTT CAISESDRTEAFF few - TRBJ1-1 TRBV10-3 13
TGTGCCAGCAGCACGAGTGGCAGATCTAATGAAAAACTGTTTTTT CASSTSGRSNEKLFF - - TRBJ1-4 TRBV6-5 15
TGTGCCAGCAGCCAAGAGGTCACTGTTCCAAACATTCAGTACTTC CASSQEVTVPNIQYF - - TRBJ2-4 TRBV4-2 15
TGCGCCAGCAGCGTGCAGGGTAACAATGAGCAGTTCTTC CASSVQGNNEQFF - - TRBJ2-1 TRBV5-1 13
TGTGCCAGCATCGAACCCGGGGTGATGGGGACCCAGTACTTC CASIEPGVMGTQYF - - TRBJ2-5 TRBV6-5 14
TGCGCCAGCAGCTTGGGGACAGCCAACACCGGGGAGCTGTTTTTT CASSLGTANTGELFF - - TRBJ2-2 TRBV5-1 15
TGCAGCGTTGGGGGTTACAGGGGCCTTTACACTGAAGCTTTCTTT CSVGGYRGLYTEAFF - TRBD1 TRBJ1-1 TRBV29-1 15
TGCAGCGTCTTCGGGACAGGGTCGAGCACAGATACGCAGTATTTT CSVFGTGSSTDTQYF few TRBD1 TRBJ2-3 TRBV29-1 15
TGTGCCAGCGTAGGGCCCGGGGAGCTGTTTTTT CASVGPGELFF - - TRBJ2-2 TRBV2 11
TGTGCCAGCAGTCGAGCGGGGTCCGGGTACGAGCAGTACTTC CASSRAGSGYEQYF - TRBD2 TRBJ2-7 TRBV28 14
TGCAGCGTTGATGGCGTCAGAGGGAACACTGAAGCTTTCTTT CSVDGVRGNTEAFF - - TRBJ1-1 TRBV29-1 14